The 25 T cell receptor beta chains given below trace back to one sample, sequenced in a study of blood T cell repertoires in COVID-19 (TCRdb year 2020). The receptor library was made with the immunoSEQ multiplex PCR assay. TCRdb retrieved this table from immuneACCESS and kept in-frame rearrangements only. Not all clones are present; in checked studies, unresolved V genes account for under half, and no reason is known for the remainder. The sample table records a few hundred thousand clones; 85% to 90% of these occur just once. The top ten clonotypes cover around 10% of the sample. Sequencing was carried out using peripheral blood. These receptor sequences come from a woman in her 30s with COVID-19, enrolled during active disease.

The chain carries TRBV25-1 and TRBJ1-5; no clear D gene. Germline loops: CDR1 MGHDK, CDR2 SYGVNS. The CDR3 has 13 amino acids. V was cut by 4 bases and J by 1 base, with 5 bases left in between. The CDR3 nucleotides are TGTGCCAGCAGTGGCCGGAGCAATCAGCCCCAGCATTTT. As protein: CASSGRSNQPQHF.

CDR3 coding DNA: TGCGCCAGCAGCCAGGGGCCTGTTAACACTGAAGCTTTCTTT. It specifies CASSQGPVNTEAFF. The rearrangement uses TRBV4-1 and TRBJ1-1; tentative D call: TRBD1 (5 bases). V was trimmed by 3 bases and J by 2 bases, leaving 10 bases between them. Germline-derived CDR1 and CDR2 are MGHRA and YSYEKL. The CDR3 totals 14 residues.

Only one count was recorded for this clone. The same CDR3 also results from other DNA sequences found in this sample. The chain couples TRBV18 to TRBJ2-5, with 7 bases identical to TRBD2. The CDR3 is made up of 14 amino acids. V dropped 0 bases and J dropped 5; count of bases not matched to a gene: 3. Germline CDR1 and CDR2: KGHSH and LQKENI. The DNA for the CDR3 is TGTGCCAGCTCACCACCGAGCGGGGCCGAGACCCAGTACTTC. Amino acids: CASSPPSGAETQYF. The variable domain in full, with the rest retrieved from reference TRBV18 and TRBJ2-5, is NAGVMQNPRHLVRRRGQEARLRCSPMKGHSHVYWYRQLPEEGLKFMVYLQKENIIDESGMPKERFSAEFPKEGPSILRIQQVVRGDSAAYFCASSPPSGAETQYFGPGTRLLVL.

This sequence joins TRBV9 and TRBJ1-2; D is perhaps TRBD1 (5 bases). The CDR3 spans 14 residues. The ends were cut back, 3 bases at V and 4 bases at J, with 13 bases in the middle. Germline CDR1 and CDR2: SGDLS and YYNGEE. The CDR3 sequence: CASSGGTVLYGYTF. The DNA for the CDR3 is TGTGCCAGCAGCGGCGGGACGGTGCTCTATGGCTACACCTTC.

The chain recombines TRBV11-2 with TRBJ1-6, with 8 positions matching TRBD1. The germline V gene has CDR1 SGHAT and CDR2 FQNNGV. This CDR3 region has 15 residues. The V segment lost 1 base and the J segment 6 bases; nucleotides outside the gene matches: 2. CDR3 region: CASSLATGVNSPLHF. CDR3 bases: TGTGCCAGCAGCTTAGCGACAGGGGTTAATTCACCCCTCCACTTT.

The chain has TRBV7-9 and TRBJ2-7, with 8 bases lining up with TRBD2. Germline V CDR1 and CDR2: SEHNR, FQNEAQ (reference sequence). The CDR3 length is 14 residues. Trimming at V came to 2 bases and at J to 6 bases, leaving 6 bases not matched to a gene. The CDR3 loop reads CASSLQAGAGEQYF. For the CDR3, the DNA is TGTGCCAGCAGCTTACAAGCGGGAGCGGGCGAGCAGTACTTC.

This chain connects TRBV27 to TRBJ1-6; no clear D. This CDR3 comprises 13 residues. Germline V gene sequence: CDR1 MNHEY, CDR2 SMNVEV (reference sequence). Trimming cost V 3 bases and J 8 bases, with 8 bases left between them. The CDR3 here is CASSFRGDSPLHF. CDR3 nucleotide sequence: TGTGCCAGCAGTTTCCGAGGAGATTCACCCCTCCACTTT.

The chain combines TRBV6-5 with TRBJ2-7; D unclear. The CDR3 covers 13 residues. CDR1 is MNHEY, CDR2 SVGAGI, per germline. The V end lost 4 bases, the J end lost 0 bases, and 7 bases lay between the germline ends. CDR3 in DNA: TGTGCCAGCAGTTCCGGTCCCTCCTACGAGCAGTACTTC. Translating it yields CASSSGPSYEQYF.

The chain recombines TRBV6-5 with TRBJ2-7; 8 nucleotides line up with TRBD2. Germline V gives CDR1 MNHEY, CDR2 SVGAGI. The CDR3 covers 15 residues. The J segment lost 3 bases and the V segment lost 1 base, leaving 5 bases of the junction unmatched. Here the CDR3 DNA reads TGTGCCAGCAGTTACTGGGTCGGGACTAGCTACGAGCAGTACTTC. It specifies CASSYWVGTSYEQYF.

A remark on this clone: The same CDR3 arises from other DNA sequences in this sample as well. This chain connects TRBV12-3 or TRBV12-4 to TRBJ1-5; 9 bases map to TRBD1. V lost 6 bases, J lost 7 bases, and 4 bases stayed unmatched. This CDR3 is built from 13 residues. CDR3 nucleotide sequence: TGTGCCAGCAGAGGGACAGGGAACCAGCCCCAGCATTTT. Translation gives CASRGTGNQPQHF.

This clone appeared a few times. The chain joins TRBV5-6 to TRBJ2-1; 7 bases are a match to TRBD2. Germline CDR1 SGHDT, CDR2 YYEEEE. This CDR3 contains 17 residues. With 7 bases clipped from V and 4 bases from J, the junction kept 17 bases outside the gene matches. The CDR3 spells CASGLREVRGLYNEQFF. The CDR3 DNA reads TGTGCCAGCGGGTTGAGGGAGGTGAGGGGACTATACAATGAGCAGTTCTTC.

The rearrangement joins TRBV18 to TRBJ1-1; 8 bases map to TRBD1. The CDR3 runs to 15 residues. The V segment lost 3 bases and the J segment 0 bases; nucleotides outside the gene matches: 3. Germline CDR1 KGHSH, CDR2 LQKENI. The CDR3 region has the DNA TGTGCCAGCTCACCCGGACAGGGTCTGAACACTGAAGCTTTCTTT. Amino acid sequence: CASSPGQGLNTEAFF.

This chain joins TRBV6-2 or TRBV6-3 and TRBJ2-1; the D gene is possibly TRBD1 (6 bases). The V gene lost 1 base and the J gene lost 4 bases, with 8 bases spanning the gap. This CDR3 is 14 amino acids long. Looked up from germline, CDR1 is MNHEY and CDR2 is SVGEGT. CDR3 sequence (DNA): TGTGCCAGCAGTTACTGGACAGATTACAATGAGCAGTTCTTC. As protein: CASSYWTDYNEQFF.

The chain recombines TRBV4-2 with TRBJ1-1; D is possibly TRBD1 (5 bases). Trimming removed 3 bases at V and 4 bases at J, with 12 bases between. CDR1 is LGHNA and CDR2 is YNFKEQ in the germline V gene. The CDR3 has 14 residues. The CDR3 is CASSQGQLGTEAFF. For the CDR3, the DNA is TGTGCCAGCAGCCAGGGGCAGCTGGGCACTGAAGCTTTCTTT.

This clone showed up just once. The chain uses TRBV3-1 (or the pseudogene TRBV3-2) and TRBJ1-3; 8 nucleotides line up with TRBD1. Germline values: CDR1 LGHDT, CDR2 YNNKEL (reference sequence). The V segment lost 1 base and the J segment 8 bases; nucleotides outside the gene matches: 7. CDR3 size: 15 residues. CDR3 nucleotides: TGTGCCAGCAGCCAAGGGACAGGGCCGTTTTACACCATATATTTT. It encodes CASSQGTGPFYTIYF.

J is TRBJ2-7 and V is TRBV10-3, with D perhaps TRBD1 (6 bases). Germline loops: CDR1 ENHRY, CDR2 SYGVKD. V was cut by 0 bases and J by 0 bases, with 12 bases left in between. CDR3 length: 16 residues. The CDR3 bases are TGTGCCATCAGTGAGTCTGGGGACATCCCCTCCTACGAGCAGTACTTC. It translates to CAISESGDIPSYEQYF.

The chain carries TRBV3-1 (or the pseudogene TRBV3-2) and TRBJ2-1; D unclear. The CDR3 runs to 13 residues. V was shortened by 4 bases and J by 4 bases, with 8 bases between the two germline ends. Germline assignment: CDR1 LGHDT and CDR2 YNNKEL (reference sequence). This CDR3 reads CASSRLQYNEQFF. The CDR3 nucleotides read TGTGCCAGCAGCCGACTTCAGTACAATGAGCAGTTCTTC.

The chain couples TRBV6-5 to TRBJ1-2; D gene unclear. The CDR3 loop spans 12 amino acids. V was clipped by 7 bases and J by 1 base, with 7 bases between them. Germline V gene data show CDR1 as MNHEY and CDR2 as SVGAGI. The CDR3 reads CASTGVNYGYTF. CDR3 coding DNA: TGTGCCAGCACGGGAGTTAACTATGGCTACACCTTC.

The chain combines TRBV6-2 or TRBV6-3 with TRBJ2-1; TRBD2 matches 13 bases. Germline CDR1 and CDR2: MNHEY and SVGEGT. The CDR3 loop spans 20 amino acids. V gave up 2 bases and J gave up 6 bases; unmatched junction bases: 16. CDR3 nucleotides: TGTGCCAGCAGTTACCCCCGGAGACTAGCGGGAGGTCGATTATTCAATGAGCAGTTCTTC. Protein product: CASSYPRRLAGGRLFNEQFF.

This sequence joins TRBV28 and TRBJ2-7; 9 bases match TRBD1. Per germline, CDR1 MDHEN and CDR2 SYDVKM. V was clipped by 2 bases and J by 3 bases; unmatched bases: 5. This CDR3 is built from 15 residues. This chain's CDR3 is CASSLGTGSFYEQYF. In nucleotides, the CDR3 is TGTGCCAGCAGTTTAGGGACAGGGAGCTTCTACGAGCAGTACTTC.

In its sample, this clone was seen a few times. This chain links TRBV7-2 with TRBJ2-3; TRBD2 matches 8 bases. After removal of 5 bases from V and 1 base from J, the junction contained 14 bases not matched to a gene. This CDR3 has 18 residues. Per germline, CDR1 SGHTA and CDR2 FQGNSA. The DNA of the CDR3 is TGTGCCAGCAGCCTGGGGGGAGCGGGAGCGAGGGGCACAGATACGCAGTATTTT. Translation: CASSLGGAGARGTDTQYF.

The chain couples TRBV6-6 to TRBJ2-1; D remains ambiguous. The CDR3 has 14 residues. Germline V gene data show CDR1 as MNHNY and CDR2 as SVGAGI (reference sequence). Trimming removed 0 bases from V and 6 bases from J, with 9 bases in between. DNA for the CDR3: TGTGCCAGCAGTTACTCGGGCTACACCAATGAGCAGTTCTTC. Translating it yields CASSYSGYTNEQFF.

The V call is TRBV5-1, the J call TRBJ2-2; the D is unclear. The CDR3 runs to 13 residues. Germline CDR1 is SGHRS and CDR2 is YFSETQ. V gave up 4 bases and J gave up 4 bases, with 8 bases separating them. The CDR3 here is CASSPGSTGELFF. In DNA form, the CDR3 reads TGCGCCAGCAGCCCTGGCAGCACCGGGGAGCTGTTTTTT.

A remark on this clone: Other DNA sequences in this specimen translate into the identical CDR3. V and J are TRBV5-1 and TRBJ1-4; no firm D call. CDR3 length: 14 amino acids. Deletions cut 4 bases from V and 5 bases from J, with 12 bases between. Per the germline V gene, CDR1 is SGHRS and CDR2 is YFSETQ. The CDR3 sequence: CASSPGGGNEKLFF. The CDR3 coding sequence is TGCGCCAGCAGCCCAGGAGGAGGGAATGAAAAACTGTTTTTT.

This chain's CDR3 is CASSLGQMNTEAFF. The CDR3 DNA reads as TGTGCCAGCAGCTTGGGGCAGATGAACACTGAAGCTTTCTTT. The chain combines TRBV5-4 with TRBJ1-1; D is unclear. Per germline, CDR1 SGHNT and CDR2 YYREEE (reference sequence). The V end was cut by 0 bases, the J end by 0 bases, with 6 bases between. This CDR3 comprises 14 residues.